The 4 T cell receptor beta chains given below trace back to one sample, sequenced in a study of blood T cells in healthy people across ages. Primed by a sample-barcoded 5' primer and a J-beta primer mix, a second PCR proceeded for roughly 6 to 12 cycles. TCRdb reprocessed the 5' RACE reads via MiXCR and lists one record per CDR3 protein. The table includes some 670,000 distinct CDR3 sequences, roughly half detected once. The sequenced sample was blood. Receptors were obtained from an elderly woman in good health.

This clonotype was detected many times. With a much larger clone just one base away, this may be a read error. CDR3 bases: TGTGCCAGCAGTTCCGCCGGGACTGGGACCTACGAGCAGTACTTC. Protein sequence: CASSSAGTGTYEQYF. This chain links TRBV6-5 with TRBJ2-7, with D perhaps TRBD2 (6 bases). This CDR3 region has 15 residues. CDR1 and CDR2 (germline): MNHEY, SVGAGI. Trimming left V 4 bases short and J 2 bases short, with 15 bases between.

This clonotype was observed many times. The chain uses TRBV6-5 and TRBJ2-5; D unresolved. The CDR3 totals 15 residues. Germline assignment: CDR1 MNHEY and CDR2 SVGAGI. V was trimmed by 0 bases and J by 5 bases, leaving 13 bases between them. CDR3 sequence: CASSYSRGLGETQYF. The CDR3 DNA reads TGTGCCAGCAGTTACTCTCGAGGCCTTGGGGAGACCCAGTACTTC.

This clonotype was detected ten times or more. The J gene is TRBJ1-6, the V gene TRBV12-3 or TRBV12-4, with 8 nucleotides matching TRBD1. Germline trimming cut 5 bases from V and 8 bases from J; bases unmatched to any gene: 14. The CDR3 spans 17 residues. This CDR3 reads CASSPMGDRGFYSPLHF. The DNA of the CDR3 is TGTGCCAGCAGTCCCATGGGTGACAGGGGATTTTATTCACCCCTCCACTTT.

Turning to this clonotype: Sequence at one end of the junction differs from germline and may be a read error. V usage is TRBV10-3 and J usage is TRBJ1-5, with D possibly being TRBD1 (5 bases). The CDR3 length is 15 residues. The germline gives CDR1 ENHRY, CDR2 SYGVKD. CDR3 DNA sequence: TGTGCCGTCAGTGATACTGGGGGGGGCAATCAGCCCCAGCATTTT. It is translated as CAVSDTGGGNQPQHF.